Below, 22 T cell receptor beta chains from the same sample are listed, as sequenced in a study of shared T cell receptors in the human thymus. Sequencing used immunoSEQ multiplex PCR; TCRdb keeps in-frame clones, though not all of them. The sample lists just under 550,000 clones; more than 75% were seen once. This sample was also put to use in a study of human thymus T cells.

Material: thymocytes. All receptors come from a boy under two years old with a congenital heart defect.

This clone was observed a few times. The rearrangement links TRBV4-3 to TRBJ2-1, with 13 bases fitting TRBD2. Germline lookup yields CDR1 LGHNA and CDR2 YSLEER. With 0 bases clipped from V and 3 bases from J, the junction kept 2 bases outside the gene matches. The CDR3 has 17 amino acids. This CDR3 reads CASSQDGTSGDYNEQFF. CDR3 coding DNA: TGCGCCAGCAGCCAAGATGGGACTAGCGGGGACTACAATGAGCAGTTCTTC.

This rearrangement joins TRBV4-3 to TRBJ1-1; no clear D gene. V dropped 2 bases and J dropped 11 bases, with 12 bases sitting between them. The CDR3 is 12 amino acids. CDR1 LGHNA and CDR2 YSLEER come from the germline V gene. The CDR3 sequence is CASSQPGIGAFF. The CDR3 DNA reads TGCGCCAGCAGCCAACCGGGAATTGGGGCTTTCTTT.

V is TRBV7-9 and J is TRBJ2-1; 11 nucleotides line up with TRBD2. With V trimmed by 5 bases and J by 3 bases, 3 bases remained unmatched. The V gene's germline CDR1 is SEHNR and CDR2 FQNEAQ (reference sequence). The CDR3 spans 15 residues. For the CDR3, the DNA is TGTGCCAGCAGCGGAGGACTAGCGGGCTACAATGAGCAGTTCTTC. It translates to CASSGGLAGYNEQFF.

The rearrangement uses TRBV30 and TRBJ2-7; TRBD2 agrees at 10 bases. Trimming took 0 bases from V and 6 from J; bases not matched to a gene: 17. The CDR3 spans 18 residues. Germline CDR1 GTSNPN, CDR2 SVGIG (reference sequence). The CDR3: CAWSVRPSGRAGLAEQYF. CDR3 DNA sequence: TGTGCCTGGAGTGTACGTCCCAGCGGGAGGGCCGGGCTTGCCGAGCAGTACTTC.

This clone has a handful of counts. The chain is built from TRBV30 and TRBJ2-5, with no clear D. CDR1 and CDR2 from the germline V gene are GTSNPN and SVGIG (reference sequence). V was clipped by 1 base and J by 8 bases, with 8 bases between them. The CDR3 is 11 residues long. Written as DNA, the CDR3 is TGTGCCTGGAGTGGCCCCGGTACCCAGTACTTC. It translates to CAWSGPGTQYF.

Here the CDR3 reads CASSSWRSYEQYF. CDR3 in DNA: TGTGCCAGCAGCTCGTGGCGGAGCTACGAGCAGTACTTC. The V gene is TRBV7-9, the J gene TRBJ2-7; D gene ambiguous. This CDR3 spans 13 amino acids. Trimming pared 4 bases from V and 3 bases from J, leaving 10 bases between. The V gene's germline CDR1 is SEHNR and CDR2 FQNEAQ (reference sequence).

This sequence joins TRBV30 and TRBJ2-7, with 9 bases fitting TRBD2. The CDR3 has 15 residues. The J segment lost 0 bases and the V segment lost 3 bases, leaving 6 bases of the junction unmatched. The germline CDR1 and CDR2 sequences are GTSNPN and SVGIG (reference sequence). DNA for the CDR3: TGTGCCTGGAGGTGTGGCGGGAGGGTCTCCTACGAGCAGTACTTC. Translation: CAWRCGGRVSYEQYF. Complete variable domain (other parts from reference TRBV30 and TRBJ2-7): SQTIHQWPATLVQPVGSPLSLECTVEGTSNPNLYWYRQAAGRGLQLLFYSVGIGQISSEVPQNLSASRPQDRQFILSSKKLLLSDSGFYLCAWRCGGRVSYEQYFGPGTRLTVT.

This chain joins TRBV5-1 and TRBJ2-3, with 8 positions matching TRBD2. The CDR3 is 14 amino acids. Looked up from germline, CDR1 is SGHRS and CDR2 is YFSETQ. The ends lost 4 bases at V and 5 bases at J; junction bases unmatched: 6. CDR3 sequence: CASSILAGIDTQYF. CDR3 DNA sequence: TGCGCCAGCAGCATCTTAGCGGGGATAGATACGCAGTATTTT. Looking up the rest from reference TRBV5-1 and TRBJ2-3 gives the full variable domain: KAGVTQTPRYLIKTRGQQVTLSCSPISGHRSVSWYQQTPGQGLQFLFEYFSETQRNKGNFPGRFSGRQFSNSRSEMNVSTLELGDSALYLCASSILAGIDTQYFGPGTRLTVL.

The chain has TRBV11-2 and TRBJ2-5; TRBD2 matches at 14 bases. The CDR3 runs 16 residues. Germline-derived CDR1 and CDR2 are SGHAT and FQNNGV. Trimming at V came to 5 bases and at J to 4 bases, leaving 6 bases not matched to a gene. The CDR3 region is CASSLTSGRAIETQYF. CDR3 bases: TGTGCCAGCAGCCTGACTAGCGGGAGGGCTATAGAGACCCAGTACTTC. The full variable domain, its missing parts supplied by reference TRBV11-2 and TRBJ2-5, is EAGVAQSPRYKIIEKRQSVAFWCNPISGHATLYWYQQILGQGPKLLIQFQNNGVVDDSQLPKDRFSAERLKGVDSTLKIQPAKLEDSAVYLCASSLTSGRAIETQYFGPGTRLLVL.

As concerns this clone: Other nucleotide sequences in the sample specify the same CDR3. The CDR3 nucleotides are TGTGCCAGCAGCGTAGGGACAGGGGGGCCCTACGAGCAGTACTTC. This gives the protein CASSVGTGGPYEQYF. V is TRBV9 and J is TRBJ2-7; 10 bases line up with TRBD1. This CDR3 region has 15 residues. V trimming: 0 bases; J trimming: 2 bases; junction bases outside the gene matches: 2. Germline loops: CDR1 SGDLS, CDR2 YYNGEE.

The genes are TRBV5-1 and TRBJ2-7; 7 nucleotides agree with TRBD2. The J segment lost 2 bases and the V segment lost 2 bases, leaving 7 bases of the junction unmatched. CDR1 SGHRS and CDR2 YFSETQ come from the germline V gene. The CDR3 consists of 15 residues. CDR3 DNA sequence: TGCGCCAGCAGCTTTAACCGGGAGGCGACCTACGAGCAGTACTTC. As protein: CASSFNREATYEQYF.

CDR3 sequence: CASTDDRVGETQYF. CDR3 DNA sequence: TGTGCCAGCACCGACGACAGGGTAGGAGAGACCCAGTACTTC. This sequence joins TRBV7-6 and TRBJ2-5, with 7 nucleotides matching TRBD1. Losses at the gene ends were 7 bases for V and 4 bases for J; bases not matched to a gene: 9. The germline CDR1 and CDR2 sequences are SGHVS and FNYEAQ. This CDR3 region has 14 residues.

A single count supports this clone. The CDR3 sequence is CASSPDSYCKPSSYEQYF. The CDR3 region has the DNA TGTGCCAGCAGCCCGGACAGCTATTGCAAACCGAGCTCCTACGAGCAGTACTTC. J is TRBJ2-7 and V is TRBV5-4; D perhaps matches TRBD1 (6 bases). This CDR3 contains 18 residues. Per the germline V gene, CDR1 is SGHNT and CDR2 is YYREEE (reference sequence). Trimming stripped 4 bases from V and 0 bases from J, with 23 bases between.

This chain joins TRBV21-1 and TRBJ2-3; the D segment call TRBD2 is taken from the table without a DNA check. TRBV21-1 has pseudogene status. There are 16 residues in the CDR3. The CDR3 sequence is CASSNSSGRSTDTQYF. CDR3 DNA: TGTGCCAGCAGCAACTCTAGCGGGCGGAGCACAGATACGCAGTATTTT.

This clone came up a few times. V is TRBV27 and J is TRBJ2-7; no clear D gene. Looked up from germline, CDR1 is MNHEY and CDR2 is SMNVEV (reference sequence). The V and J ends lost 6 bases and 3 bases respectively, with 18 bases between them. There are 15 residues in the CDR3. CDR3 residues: CASRPTQQPDYEQYF. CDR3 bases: TGTGCCAGCAGACCGACCCAACAGCCCGACTACGAGCAGTACTTC.

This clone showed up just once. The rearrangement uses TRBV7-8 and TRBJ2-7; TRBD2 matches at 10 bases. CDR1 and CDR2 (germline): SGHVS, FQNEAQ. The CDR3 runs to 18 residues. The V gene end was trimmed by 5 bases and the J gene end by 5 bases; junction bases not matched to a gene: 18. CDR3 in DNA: TGTGCCAGCAGCCCCAAGCCCGAAGGGCTAGCGGGAGTCCACGAGCAGTACTTC. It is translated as CASSPKPEGLAGVHEQYF.

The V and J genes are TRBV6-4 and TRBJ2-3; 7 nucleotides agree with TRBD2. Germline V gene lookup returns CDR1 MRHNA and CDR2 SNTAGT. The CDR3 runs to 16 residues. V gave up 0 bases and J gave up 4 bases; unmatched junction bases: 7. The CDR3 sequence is CASSDSSPGGADTQYF. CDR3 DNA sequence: TGTGCCAGCAGTGACTCGAGTCCGGGAGGCGCAGATACGCAGTATTTT.

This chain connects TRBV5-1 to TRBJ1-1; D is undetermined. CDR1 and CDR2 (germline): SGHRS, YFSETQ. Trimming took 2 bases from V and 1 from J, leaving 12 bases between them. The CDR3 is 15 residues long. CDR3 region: CASSFNRVRNTEAFF. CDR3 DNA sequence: TGCGCCAGCAGCTTTAATCGGGTTCGGAACACTGAAGCTTTCTTT.

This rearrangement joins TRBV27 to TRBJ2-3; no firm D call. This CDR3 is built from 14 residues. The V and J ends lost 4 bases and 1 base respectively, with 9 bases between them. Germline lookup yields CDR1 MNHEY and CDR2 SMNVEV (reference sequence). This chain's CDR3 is CASSSRRGTDTQYF. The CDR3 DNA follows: TGTGCCAGCAGTTCTAGACGGGGCACAGATACGCAGTATTTT.

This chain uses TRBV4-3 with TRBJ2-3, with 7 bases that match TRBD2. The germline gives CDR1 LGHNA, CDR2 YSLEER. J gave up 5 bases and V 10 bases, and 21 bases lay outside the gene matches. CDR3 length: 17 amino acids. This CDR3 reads CATSNRYPRERGDTQYF. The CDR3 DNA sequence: TGCGCCACCTCTAATAGATATCCGCGCGAGCGGGGAGATACGCAGTATTTT.

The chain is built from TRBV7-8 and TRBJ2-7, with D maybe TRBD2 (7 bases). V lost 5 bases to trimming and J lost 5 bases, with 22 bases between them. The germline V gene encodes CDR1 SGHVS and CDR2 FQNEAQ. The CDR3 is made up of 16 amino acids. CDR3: CASSPPVGEGDHEQYF. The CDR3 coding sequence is TGTGCCAGCAGCCCCCCTGTGGGGGAGGGGGACCACGAGCAGTACTTC.

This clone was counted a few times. Here the CDR3 DNA reads TGTGCCAGCAGTGAACGGAGCGGGGCTAGATACAATGAGCAGTTCTTC. Translation: CASSERSGARYNEQFF. The rearrangement joins TRBV6-1 to TRBJ2-1, with 7 bases that match TRBD2. V gave up 2 bases and J gave up 4 bases; unmatched junction bases: 8. The CDR3 runs 16 residues. Germline V gives CDR1 MNHNS, CDR2 SASEGT.